The 19 T cell receptor beta chains below were found in one sample sequenced in a study of T cell responses to AZD1222 COVID-19 vaccine. Measured with immunoSEQ multiplex PCR; TCRdb has only the in-frame clones, and not every one. The profile shows around 130,000 clones, 75% to 90% of them singletons. The sequencing here drew on peripheral blood, taken on day 0 of AZD1222 vaccination. The receptors were gathered from an adult in good health.

J is TRBJ2-5 and V is TRBV5-4, with 12 positions matching TRBD2. The CDR3 is made up of 16 amino acids. The V gene's germline CDR1 is SGHNT and CDR2 YYREEE (reference sequence). Trimming removed 3 bases from V and 5 bases from J; junction bases left unmatched: 8. The CDR3 DNA reads TGTGCCAGCAGCTCAGGACTAGCGGGACCTGGGGAGACCCAGTACTTC. Translated: CASSSGLAGPGETQYF.

The chain joins TRBV4-3 to TRBJ1-2, with no clear D. V was pared by 3 bases and J by 6 bases, with 14 bases between. Germline CDR1 reads LGHNA; CDR2 reads YSLEER. The CDR3 covers 14 residues. The CDR3 region is CASSQQVWTDGYTF. Written as DNA, the CDR3 is TGCGCCAGCAGCCAGCAGGTCTGGACGGATGGCTACACCTTC.

This clone was detected only once. The V and J genes are TRBV6-2 or TRBV6-3 and TRBJ1-2; D is possibly TRBD1 (5 bases). V lost 5 bases and J 7 bases, leaving 14 bases between the germline ends. Germline V gives CDR1 MNHEY, CDR2 SVGEGT. The CDR3 has 13 residues. CDR3 sequence: CASSLGQELGYTF. For the CDR3, the DNA is TGTGCCAGCAGTCTTGGACAAGAACTTGGCTACACCTTC.

This chain uses TRBV15 with TRBJ1-3, with unresolved D. Deletions cut 1 base from V and 0 bases from J, with 19 bases between. Germline assignment: CDR1 LNHNV and CDR2 YYDKDF (reference sequence). The CDR3 runs 19 residues. CDR3 bases: TGTGCCACCAGCAGAGCCCTCGTGAGGGCTCTAAGCTCTGGAAACACCATATATTTT. It translates to CATSRALVRALSSGNTIYF.

V and J are TRBV5-5 and TRBJ2-3; tentatively, D is TRBD1 or TRBD2 (5 bases each). V was cut by 0 bases and J by 0 bases, with 17 bases left in between. Germline CDR1 and CDR2: SGHKS and YYEKEE (reference sequence). The CDR3 consists of 18 residues. The CDR3: CASSLDLGVATSTDTQYF. The CDR3 DNA is TGTGCCAGCAGCTTGGATCTGGGGGTGGCGACTAGCACAGATACGCAGTATTTT.

V gene TRBV19 combines with J gene TRBJ2-1; D tentatively reads TRBD1 or TRBD2 (6 bases each). The CDR3 sequence is 16 residues long. The V and J ends lost 3 bases and 5 bases respectively, with 17 bases between them. Germline V gives CDR1 LNHDA, CDR2 SQIVND (reference sequence). As DNA, the CDR3 is TGTGCCAGTAGTATTCGCGGGACACTCTTTCACAATGAGCAGTTCTTC. It translates to CASSIRGTLFHNEQFF.

The chain combines TRBV12-5 with TRBJ2-1; 7 nucleotides line up with TRBD1. This CDR3 contains 16 residues. Per the germline V gene, CDR1 is LGHNT and CDR2 is FRNRAP. The V and J ends lost 2 bases and 4 bases, in that order; junction bases with no gene match: 8. CDR3 sequence reads: CASGLRTGAPYNEQFF. The CDR3 coding sequence is TGTGCTAGTGGTTTGAGAACAGGGGCCCCTTACAATGAGCAGTTCTTC.

CDR3 in DNA: TGTGCCAGCAGTTCCCCTGACAGGCCCCTCAATCAGCCCCAGCATTTT. This gives the protein CASSSPDRPLNQPQHF. The chain is built from TRBV28 and TRBJ1-5, with D possibly matching TRBD1 (6 bases). Germline V gene sequence: CDR1 MDHEN, CDR2 SYDVKM. The CDR3 is made up of 16 amino acids. V was shortened by 4 bases and J by 3 bases, with 16 bases between the two germline ends.

This chain uses TRBV24-1 with TRBJ1-4, with 8 bases lining up with TRBD1. The CDR3 loop spans 15 amino acids. CDR1 and CDR2 from the germline V gene are KGHDR and SFDVKD. Unmatched junction bases numbered 8, after V lost 4 bases and J lost 8 bases. CDR3 bases: TGTGCCACCAGTGACCCGCAGGGGGCTGGAGAAAAACTGTTTTTT. Its translation: CATSDPQGAGEKLFF.

The chain carries TRBV28 and TRBJ1-3; the D is unclear. The CDR3 is 13 residues long. The germline V and J ends were trimmed by 6 bases and 3 bases, with 9 bases remaining between them. Germline lookup yields CDR1 MDHEN and CDR2 SYDVKM. CDR3 sequence: CASSPSGGNTIYF. The CDR3 bases are TGTGCCAGCAGCCCCAGTGGTGGAAACACCATATATTTT.

Here the CDR3 reads CAWSNTGWGEKLFF. CDR3 sequence (DNA): TGTGCCTGGAGTAATACAGGGTGGGGTGAAAAACTGTTTTTT. This sequence joins TRBV30 and TRBJ1-4; perhaps TRBD1 as D (6 bases). Germline values: CDR1 GTSNPN, CDR2 SVGIG (reference sequence). The CDR3 consists of 14 residues. V lost 2 bases and J 7 bases, leaving 14 bases between the germline ends. The full variable domain, with the rest looked up from reference TRBV30 and TRBJ1-4, is SQTIHQWPATLVQPVGSPLSLECTVEGTSNPNLYWYRQAAGRGLQLLFYSVGIGQISSEVPQNLSASRPQDRQFILSSKKLLLSDSGFYLCAWSNTGWGEKLFFGSGTQLSVL.

This sequence joins TRBV28 and TRBJ1-2; no firm D call. Trimming cost V 2 bases and J 8 bases, with 12 bases left between them. The CDR3 consists of 13 residues. The germline CDR1 and CDR2 sequences are MDHEN and SYDVKM. CDR3 region: CASSLGPSWGYTF. The DNA for the CDR3 is TGTGCCAGCAGTTTAGGGCCATCCTGGGGCTACACCTTC.

The rearrangement uses TRBV6-2 or TRBV6-3 and TRBJ1-5, with TRBD1 identical over 7 bases. The junction had 8 bases not matched to a gene; V was cut back by 5 bases and J by 4 bases. CDR1 MNHEY and CDR2 SVGEGT come from the germline V gene. The CDR3 is made up of 15 amino acids. In DNA form, the CDR3 reads TGTGCCAGCAGTCCCCAGGGACAGATAAATCAGCCCCAGCATTTT. Its translation is CASSPQGQINQPQHF.

The chain recombines TRBV9 with TRBJ1-3, with D uncertain. V was clipped by 0 bases and J by 7 bases, with 17 bases between them. The CDR3 runs 16 residues. Germline V lookup: CDR1 SGDLS, CDR2 YYNGEE. The CDR3 bases are TGTGCCAGCAGCGTAGAAGAGCGCTTATACATTAACACCATATATTTT. This translates into CASSVEERLYINTIYF.

This chain links TRBV6-2 or TRBV6-3 with TRBJ1-1; TRBD1 matches at 7 bases. Trimming removed 0 bases from V and 3 bases from J; junction bases left unmatched: 10. The CDR3 spans 17 residues. CDR1 and CDR2 from the germline V gene are MNHEY and SVGEGT. In nucleotides, the CDR3 is TGTGCCAGCAGTTACTCCCAAGGGTCGCAGGGGGACACTGAAGCTTTCTTT. This sequence encodes CASSYSQGSQGDTEAFF.

The V gene is TRBV15, the J gene TRBJ2-7; perhaps TRBD1 as D (6 bases). Germline V lookup: CDR1 LNHNV, CDR2 YYDKDF (reference sequence). This CDR3 has 15 residues. Trimming left V 4 bases short and J 5 bases short, with 18 bases between. CDR3 sequence: CATSTDIGQHNEQYF. The CDR3 DNA follows: TGTGCCACCAGCACGGACATCGGACAGCACAACGAGCAGTACTTC.

The gene calls are TRBV2 and TRBJ1-2; 10 bases match TRBD1. The length of the CDR3 is 13 residues. Germline CDR1 and CDR2: SNHLY and FYNNEI. After removal of 6 bases from V and 5 bases from J, the junction contained 3 bases not matched to a gene. The CDR3 DNA reads TGTGCCAGCAGCGAGGACAGGGGGTATGGCTACACCTTC. As protein: CASSEDRGYGYTF.

The chain recombines TRBV5-4 with TRBJ1-2, with D hard to call. The CDR3 runs to 14 residues. Trimming removed 0 bases at V and 0 bases at J, with 6 bases between. Per germline, CDR1 SGHNT and CDR2 YYREEE (reference sequence). The CDR3 DNA reads as TGTGCCAGCAGCTTGGGGGTAGCTAACTATGGCTACACCTTC. Protein product: CASSLGVANYGYTF.

The gene calls are TRBV20-1 and TRBJ2-5, with D perhaps given as TRBD1 or TRBD2 (5 bases each). The CDR3 covers 11 residues. Trimming stripped 3 bases from V and 6 bases from J, with 8 bases between. The germline CDR1 and CDR2 sequences are DFQATT and SNEGSKA (reference sequence). The CDR3 DNA sequence: TGCAGTGCTAGCCAGGGACAGACCCAGTACTTC. Encoded protein: CSASQGQTQYF.